This T cell receptor (beta chain) originates from a study of T-cell memory formation after mild COVID-19. Overall study context: There were largely donor-specific TCR clusters. Notes on the study in general: A balance of CD4 and CD8 characterized clones contracting day 15 to 85, whereas later expanders leaned CD4+. The authors did not confirm SARS-CoV-2 specificity of second-wave clones peaking day 37. Contracting CD4+ clones were located mainly in CM and EM, and CD8+ clones in EMRA.

Trimming left V 7 bases short and J 0 bases short, with 16 bases between. The CDR3 sequence is 15 residues long. Germline V gene sequence: CDR1 MNHEY, CDR2 SVGEGT. For this clonotype: Its antigen is unidentified.

TCRdb analysed the 5' RACE reads with MiXCR anew, one entry per CDR3 protein. The repertoire holds 290,000 or so distinct CDR3 sequences, roughly 21% seen once, with around 20% in the top ten. The source of this sequence is a man between 18 and 29 years old who had mild COVID-19 (a few samples of this study predate the infection). Cell type and time point are not known. Sequenced material: PBMCs or a T cell subset sorted from them (not recorded which). This chain connects TRBV6-2 or TRBV6-3 to TRBJ2-7, with D possibly TRBD1 on 6 matching bases. The CDR3 nucleotides read TGTGCCAGCACTGGGAGTCAGGGGAGCTCCTACGAGCAGTACTTC. It encodes CASTGSQGSSYEQYF.